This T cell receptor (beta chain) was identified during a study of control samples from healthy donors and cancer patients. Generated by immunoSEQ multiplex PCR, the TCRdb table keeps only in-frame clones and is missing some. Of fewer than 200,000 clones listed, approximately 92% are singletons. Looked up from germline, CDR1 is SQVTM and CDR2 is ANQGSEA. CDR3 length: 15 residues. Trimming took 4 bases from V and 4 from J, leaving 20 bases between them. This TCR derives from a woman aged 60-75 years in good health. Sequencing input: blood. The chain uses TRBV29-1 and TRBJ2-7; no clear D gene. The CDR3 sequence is CSVVFGEQNIYEQYF. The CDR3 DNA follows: TGCAGCGTTGTTTTCGGCGAACAGAATATATACGAGCAGTACTTC.